Shown below are 5 T cell receptor beta chains from a single sample sequenced in a study of cytomegalovirus exposure and HLA in healthy donors. The PCR was carried out with 60 Vbeta primers and 13 Jbeta primers. TCRdb's table, derived via immunoSEQ multiplex PCR, lists solely in-frame clones and lacks some. The sample consists of about 140,000 clones, around 78% of them appearing once. Sequenced input: PBMCs. The receptors were gathered from a female donor in good health and CMV-seropositive.

The chain recombines TRBV29-1 with TRBJ1-2; 7 nucleotides match TRBD1. CDR1 SQVTM and CDR2 ANQGSEA come from the germline V gene. The CDR3 covers 15 residues. V dropped 1 base and J dropped 4; count of bases not matched to a gene: 9. CDR3 in DNA: TGCAGCGTTGAAGCGGCTAGACAGGGCCCCTATGGCTACACCTTC. It specifies CSVEAARQGPYGYTF.

The chain carries TRBV4-1 and TRBJ1-4; no definite D call. Per the germline V gene, CDR1 is MGHRA and CDR2 is YSYEKL. Trimming took 0 bases from V and 0 from J, leaving 14 bases between them. The CDR3 covers 18 residues. CDR3 in DNA: TGCGCCAGCAGCCAAGAAATGGGCAGAGCTGCAACTAATGAAAAACTGTTTTTT. It specifies CASSQEMGRAATNEKLFF.

The chain employs TRBV10-1 and TRBJ2-1, with 7 bases identical to TRBD1. V gave up 3 bases and J gave up 8 bases; unmatched junction bases: 7. The CDR3 is made up of 14 amino acids. The germline V gene has CDR1 WNHNN and CDR2 SYGVQD (reference sequence). This chain's CDR3 is CASSDKTGLDEQFF. In DNA form, the CDR3 reads TGCGCCAGCAGTGACAAGACAGGGTTGGATGAGCAGTTCTTC.

The chain joins TRBV5-1 to TRBJ2-7; TRBD1 matches at 8 bases. V shed 4 bases, J shed 3 bases, and the junction held 9 bases outside the gene matches. Germline lookup yields CDR1 SGHRS and CDR2 YFSETQ. CDR3 size: 15 residues. The chain's CDR3 is CASSPRIGQGYEQYF. DNA of the CDR3: TGCGCCAGCAGCCCCCGGATCGGACAGGGCTACGAGCAGTACTTC.

The chain recombines TRBV20-1 with TRBJ1-2; D uncertain. Between the trimmed V and J ends, which lost 3 bases and 8 bases, there was a span of 10 bases. Looked up from germline, CDR1 is DFQATT and CDR2 is SNEGSKA (reference sequence). The CDR3 totals 11 residues. Written as DNA, the CDR3 is TGCAGTGCTAGGGAGGGCGTAGGCTACACCTTC. Translation: CSAREGVGYTF.